Listed below are T cell receptor beta chains from one sample, sequenced in a study of blood T cell repertoires in COVID-19. Profiling relied on immunoSEQ multiplex PCR, and the TCRdb table lists in-frame clones only, not all of them. Of about 200,000 clones listed, around 90% are singletons. Sequencing used peripheral blood. The source of these receptors is a man aged 60 to 69 with acute or convalescent COVID-19. Both conserved end residues are part of each CDR3. The D gene is left open where the match is weak. The size of a clone is reported for some rows only, either as once, few or many, or as a class for expanded clones.

cdr3_nt	cdr3_aa	v_call	d_call	j_call	clone_size
TGTGCCAGCAGCCCGAGTTTCGGCGGGGGGCGATACAATGAGCAGTTCTTC	CASSPSFGGGRYNEQFF	TRBV9	TRBD2	TRBJ2-1	once
TGTGCCAGCAGTTTTTGGGGCAAAACTGAAGCTTTCTTT	CASSFWGKTEAFF	TRBV12-3/TRBV12-4	.	TRBJ1-1	.
TGTGCCAGCAGTTCCGACAGGGGGCTCTACGAGCAGTACTTC	CASSSDRGLYEQYF	TRBV6-5	TRBD1	TRBJ2-7	.
TGCGCCAGCAGTCAAAGAGGGGGCAGAGAGACCCAGTACTTC	CASSQRGGRETQYF	TRBV23-1	TRBD1	TRBJ2-5	.
TGTGCCAGCAGTTACTCGACAATCGGACAGTCTTACGAGCAGTACTTC	CASSYSTIGQSYEQYF	TRBV6-5	.	TRBJ2-7	.
TGTGCCAGCAGCCGCACAGGGTCGGGTTTTGGTTCCTACGAGCAGTACTTC	CASSRTGSGFGSYEQYF	TRBV7-3	.	TRBJ2-7	once
TGTGCCAGCAGTGAAGCGGGAGGGACGCATCAGCCCCAGCATTTT	CASSEAGGTHQPQHF	TRBV6-1	.	TRBJ1-5	.
TGTGCCAGCAGTTTGGGGGGGGCGAGCAATCAGCCCCAGCATTTT	CASSLGGASNQPQHF	TRBV28	.	TRBJ1-5	.
TGTGCCAGCAGCGTAGCTCTGACAGGGACCTACTCTGGGGCCAACGTCCTGACTTTC	CASSVALTGTYSGANVLTF	TRBV9	TRBD1	TRBJ2-6	.
TGTGCCAGCAGTGAAGTCACAGGGCGTACTGAAGCTTTCTTT	CASSEVTGRTEAFF	TRBV6-1	.	TRBJ1-1	.